Sequencing of this TCR beta chain was carried out in a study of T cells in localized non-small cell lung cancer. This clone has only one observation. No antigen is known for it. TCRdb's copy holds only in-frame clones and misses some; the assay was immunoSEQ multiplex PCR. The table includes roughly 36,000 clones, around 79% detected once. Study-wide findings and caveats: Investigators sequenced only a single tumor region, leaving heterogeneity possible. Patients showing higher blood T cell density tended to see longer overall survival. A median approximately 61 of the top 100 tumor clones appeared in adjacent lung. Uninvolved adjacent lung had the highest recorded T cell clonality, with tumor below it.

The specimen was PBMCs, collected before any cancer treatment. This receptor was taken from a woman between 35 and 70 years old with stage II squamous cell lung carcinoma.

CDR3: CASSLSSGDYNEQFF. DNA of the CDR3: TGCGCCAGCAGCTTGAGTTCGGGAGACTACAATGAGCAGTTCTTC. The chain employs TRBV5-1 and TRBJ2-1; a weak D match, TRBD2 (6 bases). Trimming stripped 1 base from V and 3 bases from J, with 11 bases between. This CDR3 is built from 15 residues. Germline CDR1 and CDR2: SGHRS and YFSETQ.